The 3 T cell receptor beta chains in this list originate from one sample, sequenced in a study of CD8 T cells in ankylosing spondylitis. TCRdb reprocessed the 5' RACE reads with MiXCR, giving one entry per CDR3 protein. The sample has about 280,000 distinct CDR3 sequences; around 19% are singletons. Material for sequencing was blood, either unsorted or a sorted T cell fraction (not recorded which). The receptors stem from a male donor with ankylosing spondylitis or in good health (not recorded which).

At least ten counts were recorded for this clonotype. The chain carries TRBV11-2 and TRBJ2-1; 12 nucleotides line up with TRBD2. Germline V gives CDR1 SGHAT, CDR2 FQNNGV. The CDR3 is 13 residues long. With V trimmed by 6 bases and J by 8 bases, 2 bases remained unmatched. This chain's CDR3 is CASRTSGSYEQFF. In DNA, the CDR3 is TGTGCCAGCAGGACTAGCGGGAGCTATGAGCAGTTCTTC.

This clonotype showed up just a few times. This chain uses TRBV15 with TRBJ2-7; tentative D call: TRBD1 (6 bases). Germline V gives CDR1 LNHNV, CDR2 YYDKDF (reference sequence). The CDR3 is 14 amino acids. The V end was cut by 2 bases, the J end by 0 bases, with 8 bases between. The DNA for the CDR3 is TGTGCCACCAGCAGAAACAGGGCCTCCTACGAGCAGTACGTC. Translated, it gives CATSRNRASYEQYV.

Turning to this clonotype: A much larger clone sits a single nucleotide away, making a read error possible. This chain joins TRBV29-1 and TRBJ2-5; D may be TRBD1 (6 bases). The germline V gene encodes CDR1 SQVTM and CDR2 ANQGSEA. The CDR3 sequence is 13 residues long. Trimming shortened V by 2 bases and J by 7 bases, and 14 bases separated the two germline ends. CDR3 in amino acids: CSVEQGLGGTQYF. As DNA, the CDR3 is TGCAGCGTTGAACAGGGGCTTGGAGGGACCCAGTACTTC.